The text below deals with one T cell receptor (beta chain). What it binds is not known. This sample stems from a study of graft-versus-host responses after intestinal transplantation. Study-wide context: Recipients across the board were started on anti-thymocyte globulin induction, then kept on tacrolimus and steroids for about three years.

Assay used: immunoSEQ multiplex PCR; TCRdb lists only in-frame clones, some missing. The repertoire has 75,000 to 100,000 clones, roughly nine tenths of them found once; the top ten carry 0.15% to 0.2%. Trimming pared 5 bases from V and 8 bases from J, leaving 9 bases between. The CDR3 has 12 residues. The germline gives CDR1 WSHSY, CDR2 SAAADI. This chain joins TRBV10-2 and TRBJ1-4, with a tentative D call TRBD1 (6 bases). This TCR was recovered from a human donor who received an intestinal transplant. Material: unstimulated CD4+ T cells sorted from spleen or lymph node cells, obtained before intestinal transplant. This CDR3 reads CASSPQGEKLFF. The CDR3 nucleotides are TGCGCCAGCAGTCCACAGGGAGAAAAACTGTTTTTT.